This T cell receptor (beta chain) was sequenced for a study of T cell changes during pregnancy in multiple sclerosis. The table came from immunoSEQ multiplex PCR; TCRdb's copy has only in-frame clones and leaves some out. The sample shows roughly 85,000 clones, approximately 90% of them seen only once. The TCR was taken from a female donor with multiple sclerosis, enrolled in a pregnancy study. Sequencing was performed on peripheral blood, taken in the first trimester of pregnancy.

The CDR3 loop reads CASSPPGQGTRRNYGYTF. For the CDR3, the DNA is TGTGCCAGCAGTCCTCCGGGACAGGGGACCCGACGTAACTATGGCTACACCTTC. V gene TRBV28 combines with J gene TRBJ1-2; 10 bases map to TRBD1. After removal of 5 bases from V and 1 base from J, the junction contained 13 bases not matched to a gene. Germline CDR1 is MDHEN and CDR2 is SYDVKM. There are 18 residues in the CDR3.